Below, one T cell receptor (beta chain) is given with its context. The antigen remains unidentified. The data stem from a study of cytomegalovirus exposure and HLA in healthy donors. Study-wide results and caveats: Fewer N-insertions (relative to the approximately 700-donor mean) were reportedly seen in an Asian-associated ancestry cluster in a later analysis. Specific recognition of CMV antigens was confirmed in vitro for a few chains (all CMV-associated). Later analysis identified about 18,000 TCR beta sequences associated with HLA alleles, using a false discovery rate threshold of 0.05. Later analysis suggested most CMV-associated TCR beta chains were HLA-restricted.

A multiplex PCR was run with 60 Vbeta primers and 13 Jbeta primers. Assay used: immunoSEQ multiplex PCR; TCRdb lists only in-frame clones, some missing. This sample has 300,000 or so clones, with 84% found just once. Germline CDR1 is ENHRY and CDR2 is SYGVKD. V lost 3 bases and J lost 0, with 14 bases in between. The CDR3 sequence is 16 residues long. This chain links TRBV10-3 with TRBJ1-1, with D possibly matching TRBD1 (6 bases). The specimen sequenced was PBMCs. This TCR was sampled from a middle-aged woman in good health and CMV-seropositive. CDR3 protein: CAISEGGLYLNTEAFF. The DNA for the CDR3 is TGTGCCATCAGTGAAGGGGGTTTGTACCTGAACACTGAAGCTTTCTTT.